The 28 T cell receptor beta chains below were found in one sample sequenced in a study of shared clonotypes between healthy human individuals. TCRdb's table, derived via immunoSEQ multiplex PCR, lists solely in-frame clones and lacks some. The sample yields some 1,100,000 clones, 70% to 80% seen once. Material for sequencing was memory CD4+ T cells from PBMCs. Subset specified: CD45RA-negative fraction. The receptors were gathered from a man younger than 35 in good health. Some clones in this sample may be carry-over from other donors' samples.

The chain recombines TRBV7-9 with TRBJ2-1; TRBD2 agrees at 8 bases. V lost 2 bases and J lost 9; bases outside the gene matches: 3. The V gene's germline CDR1 is SEHNR and CDR2 FQNEAQ (reference sequence). There are 13 residues in the CDR3. The CDR3 region is CASSLTGGLEQFF. CDR3 DNA sequence: TGTGCCAGCAGCTTAACGGGGGGGCTTGAGCAGTTCTTC.

This chain connects TRBV19 to TRBJ1-1; D remains ambiguous. Trimming removed 5 bases from V and 8 bases from J, with 21 bases in between. Germline V gene lookup returns CDR1 LNHDA and CDR2 SQIVND (reference sequence). The CDR3 runs to 15 residues. CDR3 in DNA: TGTGCCAGTAGTCAAGGAATATCCAACATGAGGGAAGCTTTCTTT. Protein product: CASSQGISNMREAFF. Filled out from reference TRBV19 and TRBJ1-1, the complete variable domain reads DGGITQSPKYLFRKEGQNVTLSCEQNLNHDAMYWYRQDPGQGLRLIYYSQIVNDFQKGDIAEGYSVSREKKESFPLTVTSAQKNPTAFYLCASSQGISNMREAFFGQGTRLTVV.

The chain recombines TRBV7-9 with TRBJ1-1; D possibly corresponds to TRBD1 (5 bases). Between the trimmed V and J ends, which lost 11 bases and 0 bases, there was a span of 10 bases. The CDR3 loop spans 12 amino acids. The germline V gene encodes CDR1 SEHNR and CDR2 FQNEAQ (reference sequence). The CDR3 coding sequence is TGTGCCGTTGGGGCCCTGAACACTGAAGCTTTCTTT. Protein product: CAVGALNTEAFF.

CDR3 residues: CASSSNGNSPLHF. CDR3 in DNA: TGTGCCAGCTCATCGAACGGGAATTCACCCCTCCACTTT. This rearrangement joins TRBV18 to TRBJ1-6; D uncertain. The CDR3 runs to 13 residues. Trimming shortened V by 5 bases and J by 7 bases, and 9 bases separated the two germline ends. Germline CDR1 and CDR2: KGHSH and LQKENI.

The chain carries TRBV4-1 and TRBJ1-2; TRBD1 is a possible D gene (5 bases). Trimming left V 0 bases short and J 8 bases short, with 16 bases between. This CDR3 contains 15 residues. Germline V CDR1 and CDR2: MGHRA, YSYEKL. The CDR3 region has the DNA TGCGCCAGCAGCCAAGATCCGGCGACAGCCTCCGGCTACACCTTC. Amino acid sequence: CASSQDPATASGYTF.

This rearrangement joins TRBV2 to TRBJ2-3, with D perhaps TRBD1 or TRBD2 (5 bases each). Trimming shortened V by 8 bases and J by 6 bases, and 12 bases separated the two germline ends. This CDR3 is built from 12 residues. The germline V gene encodes CDR1 SNHLY and CDR2 FYNNEI. CDR3 nucleotides: TGTGCCAGCGGGGACGGCTGGGATACGCAGTATTTT. Translating gives CASGDGWDTQYF.

The V gene is TRBV18, the J gene TRBJ1-4; no clear D. The ends were cut back, 2 bases at V and 8 bases at J, with 18 bases in the middle. This CDR3 spans 16 amino acids. Looked up from germline, CDR1 is KGHSH and CDR2 is LQKENI. CDR3 loop: CASSPNLGPSGEKLFF. The CDR3 DNA reads TGTGCCAGCTCACCAAACCTAGGACCTAGCGGAGAAAAACTGTTTTTT.

V usage is TRBV28 and J usage is TRBJ1-6; TRBD1 matches at 9 bases. Trimming removed 4 bases from V and 8 bases from J; junction bases left unmatched: 6. The CDR3 covers 15 residues. The V gene's germline CDR1 is MDHEN and CDR2 SYDVKM. The CDR3 DNA is TGTGCCAGCAGTTCCCCGGGACAGGGCGATTCACCCCTCCACTTT. Its protein is CASSSPGQGDSPLHF.

The gene calls are TRBV11-2 and TRBJ2-7; D is tentatively TRBD1 or TRBD2 (5 bases each). The CDR3 consists of 13 residues. Germline CDR1 reads SGHAT; CDR2 reads FQNNGV. Trimming took 5 bases from V and 3 from J, leaving 11 bases between them. The CDR3 region is CASSAWDGYEQYF. In DNA, the CDR3 is TGTGCCAGCAGCGCCTGGGACGGCTACGAGCAGTACTTC. Based on the CDR3 plus reference TRBV11-2 and TRBJ2-7, the full variable domain is EAGVAQSPRYKIIEKRQSVAFWCNPISGHATLYWYQQILGQGPKLLIQFQNNGVVDDSQLPKDRFSAERLKGVDSTLKIQPAKLEDSAVYLCASSAWDGYEQYFGPGTRLTVT.

The genes are TRBV6-5 and TRBJ1-2, with TRBD1 matching 8 bases. Trimming at V came to 6 bases and at J to 8 bases, leaving 8 bases not matched to a gene. This CDR3 has 13 amino acids. Germline CDR1 is MNHEY and CDR2 is SVGAGI. CDR3 coding DNA: TGTGCCAGCAGCCAGAGCAGGGGGCTCGGCTACACCTTC. This gives the protein CASSQSRGLGYTF.

The chain recombines TRBV4-3 with TRBJ1-3; the match to TRBD1 covers 8 bases. Germline-derived CDR1 and CDR2 are LGHNA and YSLEER. V shed 1 base and J 4 bases; nucleotides not matched to a gene: 3. The CDR3 runs 15 residues. The chain's CDR3 is CASSQGDRGGNTIYF. CDR3 coding DNA: TGCGCCAGCAGCCAAGGAGACAGGGGCGGAAACACCATATATTTT.

The V gene is TRBV5-6, the J gene TRBJ2-1, with 13 bases that match TRBD2. Trimming cost V 4 bases and J 5 bases; bases outside gene matches: 6. This CDR3 is built from 16 residues. CDR1 and CDR2 (germline): SGHDT, YYEEEE. The CDR3 nucleotides read TGTGCCAGCAGCCCCTCCGGGACTAGCGGGAACAATGAGCAGTTCTTC. This encodes CASSPSGTSGNNEQFF. Drawing the rest from reference TRBV5-6 and TRBJ2-1, the complete variable domain is DAGVTQSPTHLIKTRGQQVTLRCSPKSGHDTVSWYQQALGQGPQFIFQYYEEEERQRGNFPDRFSGHQFPNYSSELNVNALLLGDSALYLCASSPSGTSGNNEQFFGPGTRLTVL.

The chain is built from TRBV28 and TRBJ2-7; a possible D gene is TRBD2 (6 bases). Germline V lookup: CDR1 MDHEN, CDR2 SYDVKM. This CDR3 is 15 amino acids long. Trimming removed 4 bases from V and 0 bases from J, with 13 bases in between. DNA of the CDR3: TGTGCCAGCAGTTACCGTCGGGAGAACTCCTACGAGCAGTACTTC. Amino acids: CASSYRRENSYEQYF.

This clone appeared once. J is TRBJ2-1 and V is TRBV27; 10 nucleotides line up with TRBD2. CDR1 and CDR2 from the germline V gene are MNHEY and SMNVEV (reference sequence). The CDR3 is 14 amino acids. V lost 10 bases and J lost 10; bases outside the gene matches: 13. This CDR3 is CATRRAGGPLEQFF. In DNA form, the CDR3 reads TGTGCCACCAGGCGAGCGGGAGGGCCTTTAGAGCAGTTCTTC.

The chain combines TRBV18 with TRBJ1-2, with D possibly TRBD1 on 6 matching bases. The V end was cut by 2 bases, the J end by 2 bases, with 18 bases between. The germline CDR1 and CDR2 sequences are KGHSH and LQKENI. This CDR3 comprises 17 residues. CDR3 bases: TGTGCCAGCTCACCAGTTGGGAGATGGACAGACAACTATGGCTACACCTTC. Protein product: CASSPVGRWTDNYGYTF.

The CDR3 spells CASSLQLTGGYIYGYTF. The DNA for the CDR3 is TGTGCCAGCAGCCTACAACTAACAGGGGGCTATATCTATGGCTACACCTTC. This sequence joins TRBV5-5 and TRBJ1-2; 9 nucleotides agree with TRBD1. Per germline, CDR1 SGHKS and CDR2 YYEKEE (reference sequence). The CDR3 is 17 amino acids. V trimming: 4 bases; J trimming: 4 bases; junction bases outside the gene matches: 14.

The chain is built from TRBV6-1 and TRBJ2-7, with TRBD1 as a possible D gene (7 bases). V dropped 4 bases and J dropped 6 bases, with 19 bases sitting between them. From germline, CDR1 is MNHNS and CDR2 SASEGT. CDR3 size: 15 residues. The CDR3 spells CASSASAGGNLEQYF. In nucleotides, the CDR3 is TGTGCCAGCAGTGCCTCGGCAGGGGGGAACCTCGAGCAGTACTTC.

The rearrangement uses TRBV18 and TRBJ2-2; 12 nucleotides agree with TRBD1. Germline V CDR1 and CDR2: KGHSH, LQKENI. Losses at the gene ends were 6 bases for V and 6 bases for J; bases not matched to a gene: 20. This CDR3 has 20 amino acids. The CDR3 loop reads CASSLRGTGGRRERSGELFF. The CDR3 DNA follows: TGTGCCAGCTCTCTCCGGGGGACAGGGGGCCGTCGGGAACGTTCCGGGGAGCTGTTTTTT.

Remarks on this clone: Other DNA sequences in this sample translate to the same CDR3. The rearrangement joins TRBV18 to TRBJ1-5; D remains unclear. From germline, CDR1 is KGHSH and CDR2 LQKENI. The length of the CDR3 is 13 residues. V was shortened by 3 bases and J by 0 bases, with 3 bases between the two germline ends. Written as DNA, the CDR3 is TGTGCCAGCTCACCGGGTAGCAATCAGCCCCAGCATTTT. Amino acid sequence: CASSPGSNQPQHF.

This chain uses TRBV6-1 with TRBJ2-3, with D possibly TRBD2 on 5 matching bases. The CDR3 is made up of 14 amino acids. The V gene's germline CDR1 is MNHNS and CDR2 SASEGT. The V end was cut by 4 bases, the J end by 6 bases, with 14 bases between. CDR3 loop: CASSGLGSADTQYF. The CDR3 DNA is TGTGCCAGCAGTGGTCTAGGGAGCGCCGATACGCAGTATTTT.

The chain employs TRBV28 and TRBJ2-5; D remains unclear. CDR1 is MDHEN, CDR2 SYDVKM, per germline. V gave up 5 bases and J gave up 1 base, with 23 bases separating them. The CDR3 runs 18 residues. The DNA for the CDR3 is TGTGCCAGCAGTCCACTCACCTTAAGAGAAGCCACCCAAGAGACCCAGTACTTC. Its translation: CASSPLTLREATQETQYF. Full variable domain (missing parts from reference TRBV28 and TRBJ2-5): DVKVTQSSRYLVKRTGEKVFLECVQDMDHENMFWYRQDPGLGLRLIYFSYDVKMKEKGDIPEGYSVSREKKERFSLILESASTNQTSMYLCASSPLTLREATQETQYFGPGTRLLVL.

Remarks on this clone: Other DNA sequences within the sample encode an identical CDR3. This sequence joins TRBV7-9 and TRBJ2-2; the D is unclear. This CDR3 spans 15 amino acids. Germline assignment: CDR1 SEHNR and CDR2 FQNEAQ (reference sequence). Trimming cost V 2 bases and J 0 bases, with 7 bases left between them. The CDR3 reads CASSLQATNTGELFF. Written as DNA, the CDR3 is TGTGCCAGCAGCTTACAGGCGACGAACACCGGGGAGCTGTTTTTT.

The rearrangement joins TRBV4-3 to TRBJ2-3; D may be TRBD1 (5 bases). Per germline, CDR1 LGHNA and CDR2 YSLEER. Trimming shortened V by 2 bases and J by 3 bases, and 9 bases separated the two germline ends. The CDR3 contains 14 residues. CDR3 nucleotides: TGCGCCAGCAGCCAATCTCGGACAACAGATACGCAGTATTTT. It specifies CASSQSRTTDTQYF.

The chain carries TRBV7-2 and TRBJ2-2; TRBD1 matches at 7 bases. V lost 3 bases and J lost 11; bases outside the gene matches: 3. CDR1 is SGHTA, CDR2 FQGNSA, per germline. The CDR3 extends over 12 amino acids. This CDR3 is CASSFRQGELFF. DNA of the CDR3: TGTGCCAGCAGCTTCAGACAGGGAGAGCTGTTTTTT.

The chain has TRBV7-2 and TRBJ1-5; D ambiguous. The V and J ends lost 1 base and 4 bases respectively, with 8 bases between them. This CDR3 has 14 amino acids. In germline, CDR1 is SGHTA, CDR2 FQGNSA. Written as DNA, the CDR3 is TGTGCCAGCAGCTTAGGGGGTTGGAATCAGCCCCAGCATTTT. Translated, it gives CASSLGGWNQPQHF.

This clone was observed a handful of times. This chain uses TRBV28 with TRBJ1-2, with a possible D match to TRBD1 (6 bases). Trimming removed 5 bases at V and 7 bases at J, with 17 bases between. The germline V gene has CDR1 MDHEN and CDR2 SYDVKM. CDR3 length: 14 residues. The CDR3: CASSPWTALPGYTF. DNA for the CDR3: TGTGCCAGCAGTCCCTGGACAGCCCTTCCTGGCTACACCTTC.

The V call is TRBV6-5, the J call TRBJ2-3; possibly TRBD1 for D (5 bases). Germline assignment: CDR1 MNHEY and CDR2 SVGAGI. V was shortened by 2 bases and J by 9 bases, with 12 bases between the two germline ends. CDR3 length equals 13 residues. This CDR3 reads CASSYGRKGTQYF. CDR3 in DNA: TGTGCCAGCAGTTACGGGCGTAAGGGGACGCAGTATTTT.

The chain employs TRBV15 and TRBJ1-5; maybe TRBD1 (5 bases). Germline-derived CDR1 and CDR2 are LNHNV and YYDKDF (reference sequence). This CDR3 has 14 residues. Deletions cut 1 base from V and 4 bases from J, with 8 bases between. The CDR3 nucleotides are TGTGCCACCAGCAGAGCAGGGACGAATCAGCCCCAGCATTTT. The encoded protein is CATSRAGTNQPQHF.